This record concerns one T cell receptor (beta chain) sequence. A 3' RACE protocol on RNA, with unique molecular identifiers, produced the TCR library. MiXCR, applied by TCRdb to the 3' RACE reads, yields one record per CDR3 protein. The sample records fewer than 50,000 distinct CDR3 sequences, roughly 4.5% being singletons. V was shortened by 6 bases and J by 6 bases, with 15 bases between the two germline ends. This CDR3 is built from 13 residues. Germline-derived CDR1 and CDR2 are MNHEY and SVGAGI. This specimen comes from a study of HIV-infected children after antiretroviral therapy interruption. Sample treatment: PENTA 11 planned treatment interruption arm or continuous ART arm. At least 24 weeks of at least three-drug ART, in children 2 to 15 years. Only samples with at least 5 million viable PBMCs qualified.

This material consisted of CD45RA+ CD4+ T cells from PBMCs, pooled from several time points, taken from a donor given antiretroviral therapy, either interrupted or continuous. Stated subset: naive CD4+ CD45RA+ CD45RO- T cells. This sequence joins TRBV6-5 and TRBJ2-7; D possibly uses TRBD1 or TRBD2 (5 bases each). This TCR was sampled from a pool of human donors with HIV. The CDR3, as DNA: TGTGCCAGCAGCGGGCTGGTAGGGACCGAGCAGTACTTC. This encodes CASSGLVGTEQYF.